The present T cell receptor beta chain was sequenced within a study of T cell responses to AZD1222 COVID-19 vaccine (dated by TCRdb to about 2021). Looking at the study overall: TCR sequencing was performed for roughly 250 trial participants, of whom approximately 200 were given two doses of AZD1222 and around 25 were given two doses of MenACWY control vaccine. Trial participants were enrolled by age into subgroups of 18-55, 56-69 and 70-plus years, and around 150, 29 and 61 TCR-sequenced participants, respectively, were included in these subgroups. General findings and caveats noted by the study authors: Reportedly, almost half of the unique spike-specific TCRs recognized epitopes lying outside the regions that are mutated in the B.1.351 and B.1.1.7 variants. Only a handful of AZD1222 recipients were SARS-CoV-2 seropositive at baseline, limiting conclusions about previously exposed vaccinees. Spike-specific TCR breadth and depth rose significantly after two AZD1222 doses compared with day 0 and with MenACWY recipients. No day 14 peak-response samples were available, so repertoires were characterized only after the peak T cell response. The 56-69-year group was small, and its depth increase did not reach significance, likely because of low power. Participants were mostly white British, with more females than males. The authors suggested clonal diversity may have been underestimated. The whole spike protein was spanned by vaccine-associated CD4 TCRs, and dominant responses were seen in regions 160-218 and 743-854.

The time point label of this sample denotes: about 28 days (+/-7) after the second vaccine dose. Because spike-specific TCR depth and breadth did not differ between the two schedules, AZD1222 recipients who got a second dose at roughly 4 weeks were pooled with those who got a second dose at roughly 12 weeks. Vaccinee samples were obtained from the UK trials COV001 and COV002, which included a single-blind randomized controlled phase 2/3 trial of AZD1222 (ChAdOx1 nCoV-19) in healthy adults. Trial participant PBMC samples were collected at day 0 and day 28 after the second dose for TCRbeta chain sequencing. The CDR3 regions of human TCRbeta chains were analyzed by immunosequencing. As for the authors' bioinformatics: Repertoire TCRs were checked for matches against a reference library of SARS-CoV-2-specific TCRs that had been generated using the MIRA antigen-specificity platform. Breadth meant the fraction of unique TCRs that were SARS-CoV-2-associated, whereas depth meant the fraction of total T cells that were SARS-CoV-2-associated. Using the MIRA data, each spike-specific TCR was mapped to the spike region that the TCR reacts to and placed in a CD4 or CD8 class. Log10-transformed breadth and depth values were compared by one-way ANOVA with Sidak's multiple comparisons tests. The table comes from immuneACCESS by way of TCRdb, which keeps in-frame sequences with V and J called. Part of the clones is missing from these tables; in studies checked, under half for an unresolved V gene and the rest for unknown reasons. V, J and clone size reflect that table, while D and trimming were determined from the DNA. The sample table contains 85,000 to 130,000 clones; only one count was recorded for about 92% of them. The ten largest clones take up 6.5% to 10% of the sample.

On this clone: Its antigen specificity is not known. An end of the junction does not agree with germline; a read error may underlie this.

Including cysteine and phenylalanine, the CDR3 has 14 amino acids. Only the CDR3 part of the read is kept: 42 bases, read in frame from the first base. Based on the germline V gene (reference sequence), the CDR1 and CDR2 sequences are SSHAT and FNYEAQ. The chain was built from TRBV7-7 and TRBJ1-1; TRBD1 could be the D gene, as 5 bases match. This TCR was recovered from an adult who received the AZD1222 COVID-19 vaccine. This sample comprised peripheral blood, obtained 28 days after the second AZD1222 dose. The CDR3 amino acid sequence is: CASSLLDSSSEAFF. In nucleotide form, the sequence is TGTGCTAGCAGCTTATTAGACAGTAGCTCTGAAGCTTTCTTT.